This T cell receptor (beta chain) was recorded in a study of tumor-infiltrating lymphocytes in primary liver carcinoma. Study-level background: Tumor lesions were T1-T3 N0M0 and spanned roughly 4.2 to 10 cm.

V lost 2 bases and J lost 3, with 11 bases in between. Germline V gives CDR1 SQVTM, CDR2 ANQGSEA. This CDR3 has 13 residues. Unsorted whole blood served as the source of blood RNA, and germline DNA was extracted as well. Concerning this clonotype: A much larger clone differs by one base, so this may be a read error.

From about 530 ng total RNA, TCR beta cDNA was generated with a primer in the constant region. ARM-PCR, slightly modified, supplied the TCR beta libraries through three nested multiplex PCR rounds. The first two PCR rounds used TRBV1-TRBV30 forward primers with a C-beta reverse primer, 9 to 10 cycles each. In TCRdb, the multiplex PCR reads were re-called with MiXCR into one record per CDR3 protein. The top ten clones hold over 15% of a sample with around 330,000 distinct CDR3 sequences, around three fifths of them seen once. The genes are TRBV29-1 and TRBJ2-7, with TRBD2 as a possible D gene (6 bases). The origin of this receptor is a woman in her 30s with primary liver carcinoma and hepatitis B virus infection. Source material: peripheral blood. Written as DNA, the CDR3 is TGCAGCGTTGAACGGGGGAACGACTACGAGCAGTACTTC. It specifies CSVERGNDYEQYF.